Following are 3 T cell receptor beta chains from one sample sequenced in a study of T-cell memory formation after mild COVID-19. TCRdb re-derived calls from the 5' RACE reads in MiXCR, one entry per CDR3 protein. The repertoire has roughly 610,000 distinct CDR3 sequences, 17% of them found once; the top ten carry just over 8%. Sequencing used PBMCs or a T cell subset sorted from them (not recorded which). These receptor sequences come from an adult woman who had mild COVID-19 (a few samples of this study predate the infection). Cell type and time point are not known.

The chain is built from TRBV7-2 and TRBJ2-4; D is perhaps TRBD1 (7 bases). With 3 bases removed from V and 3 bases from J, the gap between germline ends came to 15 bases. The CDR3 consists of 16 residues. Germline assignment: CDR1 SGHTA and CDR2 FQGNSA. CDR3 loop: CASSLFQGGGKNIQYF. The CDR3 nucleotides read TGTGCCAGCAGCTTGTTTCAGGGGGGAGGCAAAAACATTCAGTACTTC.

There are a few counts of this clonotype. The J gene is TRBJ2-1, the V gene TRBV24-1, with D maybe TRBD1 (6 bases). The CDR3 loop spans 15 amino acids. Germline V lookup: CDR1 KGHDR, CDR2 SFDVKD. Trimming pared 4 bases from V and 5 bases from J, leaving 14 bases between. The CDR3 DNA reads as TGTGCCACCAGTGACTGGACAGCGGCTAACAATGAGCAGTTCTTC. Translated, it gives CATSDWTAANNEQFF.

A few counts support this clonotype. The chain recombines TRBV7-9 with TRBJ1-4; D uncertain. The ends were cut back, 1 base at V and 0 bases at J, with 9 bases in the middle. CDR1 and CDR2 (germline): SEHNR, FQNEAQ (reference sequence). The CDR3 length is 16 residues. The CDR3 sequence is CASSLVSLATNEKLFF. The CDR3 DNA is TGTGCCAGCAGCTTAGTTTCCCTTGCAACTAATGAAAAACTGTTTTTT. Filled out from reference TRBV7-9 and TRBJ1-4, the complete variable domain reads DTGVSQNPRHKITKRGQNVTFRCDPISEHNRLYWYRQTLGQGPEFLTYFQNEAQLEKSRLLSDRFSAERPKGSFSTLEIQRTEQGDSAMYLCASSLVSLATNEKLFFGSGTQLSVL.